A selection of T cell receptor beta chains follows, all from one sample in a study of T cells in Graves' hyperthyroidism and ophthalmopathy. TCRdb analysed the multiplex PCR reads with MiXCR anew, one entry per CDR3 protein. There are more than 500,000 distinct CDR3 sequences in the sample; 15% to 20% occur only once, and 3.5% to 4% lies in the top ten. Sequencing was done on a sample of blood. These receptors all stem from a woman younger than 45 with Graves' hyperthyroidism. Both conserved end residues are part of each CDR3. The D gene is left open where the match is weak. Clone size appears in some rows only: once, few, many, or a class for an expanded clone.

clone_size: .; d_call: TRBD1; v_call: TRBV27; j_call: TRBJ2-7; cdr3_aa: CASSDAGTGYEQYF; cdr3_nt: TGTGCCAGCAGTGACGCCGGGACAGGTTACGAGCAGTACTTC
clone_size: few; d_call: .; v_call: TRBV5-1; j_call: TRBJ1-1; cdr3_aa: CASSLATVNTEAFF; cdr3_nt: TGCGCCAGCAGCTTGGCGACGGTGAACACTGAAGCTTTCTTT
clone_size: many; d_call: .; v_call: TRBV29-1; j_call: TRBJ1-1; cdr3_aa: CSVGKTGYTEAFF; cdr3_nt: TGCAGCGTTGGTAAAACCGGTTACACTGAAGCTTTCTTT
clone_size: few; d_call: TRBD1; v_call: TRBV5-5; j_call: TRBJ1-2; cdr3_aa: CASSLRQGTPYGYTF; cdr3_nt: TGTGCCAGCAGCTTGAGACAGGGGACCCCTTATGGCTACACCTTC
clone_size: .; d_call: TRBD1; v_call: TRBV4-2; j_call: TRBJ1-5; cdr3_aa: CASSQATGVGQPQHF; cdr3_nt: TGTGCCAGCAGCCAAGCGACAGGGGTAGGTCAGCCCCAGCATTTT
clone_size: many; d_call: TRBD1; v_call: TRBV12-3/TRBV12-4; j_call: TRBJ2-7; cdr3_aa: CASSVRRTGLEQYF; cdr3_nt: TGTGCCAGCAGTGTGAGGCGGACAGGGCTGGAGCAGTACTTC
clone_size: many; d_call: .; v_call: TRBV7-8; j_call: TRBJ2-7; cdr3_aa: CASSLTAPYEQYF; cdr3_nt: TGTGCCAGCAGCTTAACAGCTCCCTACGAGCAGTACTTC
clone_size: .; d_call: .; v_call: TRBV27; j_call: TRBJ1-6; cdr3_aa: CASSLSGAQSPLHF; cdr3_nt: TGTGCCAGCAGTTTATCAGGGGCGCAGTCACCCCTCCACTTT
clone_size: many; d_call: .; v_call: TRBV3-1; j_call: TRBJ2-7; cdr3_aa: CASSHGSEQYF; cdr3_nt: TGTGCCAGCAGCCACGGGAGCGAGCAGTACTTC
clone_size: many; d_call: TRBD2; v_call: TRBV28; j_call: TRBJ2-3; cdr3_aa: CASSLGWEGSTDTQYF; cdr3_nt: TGTGCCAGCAGTTTAGGGTGGGAGGGTAGCACAGATACGCAGTATTTT